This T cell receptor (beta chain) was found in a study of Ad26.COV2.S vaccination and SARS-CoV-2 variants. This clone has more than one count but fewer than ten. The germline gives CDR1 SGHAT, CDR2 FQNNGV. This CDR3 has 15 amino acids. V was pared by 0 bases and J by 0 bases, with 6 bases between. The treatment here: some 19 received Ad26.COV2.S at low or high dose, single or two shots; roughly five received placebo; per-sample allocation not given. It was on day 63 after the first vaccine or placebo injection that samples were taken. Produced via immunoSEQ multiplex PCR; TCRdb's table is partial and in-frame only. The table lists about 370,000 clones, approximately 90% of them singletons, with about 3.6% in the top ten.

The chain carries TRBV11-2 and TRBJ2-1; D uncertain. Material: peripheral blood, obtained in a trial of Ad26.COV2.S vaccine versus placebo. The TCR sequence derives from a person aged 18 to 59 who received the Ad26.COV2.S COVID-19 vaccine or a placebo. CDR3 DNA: TGTGCCAGCAGCTTAGATCTGAGCTCCTACAATGAGCAGTTCTTC. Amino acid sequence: CASSLDLSSYNEQFF.